Presented here are 5 T cell receptor beta chains from one specimen sequenced in a study of T-cell memory formation after mild COVID-19. TCRdb reprocessed the 5' RACE reads with MiXCR, giving one entry per CDR3 protein. Here the sample spans hundreds of thousands of distinct CDR3 sequences, roughly 22% being singletons. Sequenced sample: PBMCs or a T cell subset sorted from them (not recorded which). The source is an adult woman who had mild COVID-19 (a few samples of this study predate the infection). Cell type and time point are not known.

The sample holds a few counts of this clonotype. V is TRBV18 and J is TRBJ2-3, with D unclear. The CDR3 is 14 residues long. CDR1 and CDR2 from the germline V gene are KGHSH and LQKENI. V lost 5 bases, J lost 0 bases, and 9 bases lay in between. CDR3 nucleotides: TGTGCCAGCTCAACCTCTGCTAGCACAGATACGCAGTATTTT. It specifies CASSTSASTDTQYF.

This clonotype has a handful of counts. The genes are TRBV18 and TRBJ1-2, with no clear D. CDR1 and CDR2 (germline): KGHSH, LQKENI. Trimming took 2 bases from V and 6 from J, leaving 10 bases between them. The CDR3 consists of 13 residues. The CDR3 DNA reads as TGTGCCAGCTCACCAGAACGGGCAGATGGCTACACCTTC. It codes for CASSPERADGYTF.

This clonotype was found a few times. The CDR3 loop reads CSAREQGGTQYF. The DNA for the CDR3 is TGCAGTGCTAGGGAACAGGGGGGTACGCAGTATTTT. The chain has TRBV20-1 and TRBJ2-3, with 8 bases identical to TRBD1. The length of the CDR3 is 12 residues. In germline, CDR1 is DFQATT, CDR2 SNEGSKA (reference sequence). The ends lost 3 bases at V and 8 bases at J; junction bases unmatched: 4.

This clonotype occurred a few times. V gene TRBV14 combines with J gene TRBJ2-7; D unclear. In germline, CDR1 is SGHDN, CDR2 FVKESK. The CDR3 covers 15 residues. With 3 bases removed from V and 2 bases from J, the gap between germline ends came to 14 bases. The CDR3 DNA follows: TGTGCCAGCAGCCATCTCGAAGTGACCGCCTACGAGCAGTACTTC. This sequence encodes CASSHLEVTAYEQYF.

The chain uses TRBV18 and TRBJ2-6; no definite D call. The V gene's germline CDR1 is KGHSH and CDR2 LQKENI. The ends were cut back, 3 bases at V and 4 bases at J, with 7 bases in the middle. The length of the CDR3 is 14 residues. CDR3 coding DNA: TGTGCCAGCTCACCTCCCGGCGGGGCCAACGTCCTGACTTTC. The encoded protein is CASSPPGGANVLTF.